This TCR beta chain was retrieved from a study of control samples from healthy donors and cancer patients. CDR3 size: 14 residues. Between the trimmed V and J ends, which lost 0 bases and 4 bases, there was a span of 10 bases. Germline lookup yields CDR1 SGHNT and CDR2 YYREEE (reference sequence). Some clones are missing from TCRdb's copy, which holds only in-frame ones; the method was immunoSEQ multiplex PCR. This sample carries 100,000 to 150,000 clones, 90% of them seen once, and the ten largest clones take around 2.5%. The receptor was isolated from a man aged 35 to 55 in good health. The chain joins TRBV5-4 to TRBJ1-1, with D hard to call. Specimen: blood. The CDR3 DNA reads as TGTGCCAGCAGCTTGGAGGCCCCAGGCACTGAAGCTTTCTTT. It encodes CASSLEAPGTEAFF.